The 27 T cell receptor beta chains presented below share a single source sample, sequenced in a study of T cell responses to AZD1222 COVID-19 vaccine. Sequenced by immunoSEQ multiplex PCR; TCRdb stores in-frame clones only, minus some. The repertoire holds fewer than 110,000 clones, 87% seen once, with more than 15% in the top ten. The starting material was peripheral blood, obtained on day 0 of AZD1222 vaccination. These receptor sequences come from an adult in good health.

This rearrangement joins TRBV27 to TRBJ2-7, with D uncertain. Trimming stripped 4 bases from V and 8 bases from J, with 15 bases between. Germline V gene lookup returns CDR1 MNHEY and CDR2 SMNVEV (reference sequence). There are 13 residues in the CDR3. Here the CDR3 reads CASSSRTASKQYF. The DNA of the CDR3 is TGTGCCAGCAGTTCACGGACCGCGAGTAAGCAGTACTTC.

The rearrangement uses TRBV19 and TRBJ1-6; no clear D gene. CDR3 length equals 17 residues. V lost 0 bases and J 6 bases, leaving 15 bases between the germline ends. Germline CDR1 reads LNHDA; CDR2 reads SQIVND (reference sequence). CDR3 nucleotide sequence: TGTGCCAGTAGTATAGAGACCGGGAGATTGGGTAATTCACCCCTCCACTTT. Protein sequence: CASSIETGRLGNSPLHF.

The chain combines TRBV7-9 with TRBJ1-6; 9 nucleotides align to TRBD1. Per germline, CDR1 SEHNR and CDR2 FQNEAQ (reference sequence). J lost 7 bases, V lost 7 bases, and 5 bases had no gene match. This CDR3 has 14 residues. The CDR3 protein is CASTMTGGNSPLHF. As DNA, the CDR3 is TGTGCCAGCACCATGACAGGGGGAAATTCACCCCTCCACTTT.

This rearrangement joins TRBV10-3 to TRBJ2-3; D assignment may be TRBD1 or TRBD2 (5 bases each). This CDR3 has 11 amino acids. Germline V CDR1 and CDR2: ENHRY, SYGVKD. V shed 8 bases and J shed 4 bases, with 7 bases lying between them. The CDR3 region is CAIGGADTQYF. The CDR3 nucleotides read TGTGCCATCGGGGGAGCAGATACGCAGTATTTT.

CDR3 loop: CASSLMGSGNTIYF. As DNA, the CDR3 is TGCGCCAGCAGCTTGATGGGTTCCGGAAACACCATATATTTT. The rearrangement links TRBV5-1 to TRBJ1-3; unclear D gene. CDR3 length equals 14 residues. V was pared by 1 base and J by 4 bases, with 9 bases between. Germline V gene lookup returns CDR1 SGHRS and CDR2 YFSETQ.

The V call is TRBV10-3, the J call TRBJ2-1, with 14 nucleotides matching TRBD2. The V gene end was trimmed by 4 bases and the J gene end by 1 base; junction bases not matched to a gene: 9. This CDR3 comprises 19 residues. CDR1 is ENHRY and CDR2 is SYGVKD in the germline V gene. The CDR3 spells CAISGRVRTSGRSYNEQFF. The CDR3 DNA sequence: TGTGCCATCAGTGGAAGGGTAAGGACTAGCGGGAGGTCCTACAATGAGCAGTTCTTC.

The gene calls are TRBV21-1 and TRBJ2-1. TRBV21-1 is deemed a pseudogene. This CDR3 contains 12 residues. CDR3 residues: CASSKDDNEQFF. CDR3 DNA sequence: TGTGCCAGCAGCAAAGACGACAATGAGCAGTTCTTC.

The chain joins TRBV5-1 to TRBJ2-5, with TRBD1 as a possible D gene (6 bases). The CDR3 has 16 amino acids. The V end was cut by 4 bases, the J end by 5 bases, with 21 bases between. In germline, CDR1 is SGHRS, CDR2 YFSETQ. This CDR3 is CASSVRTDSPGETQYF. CDR3 DNA: TGCGCCAGCAGCGTGAGGACAGACTCACCAGGGGAGACCCAGTACTTC.

This sequence joins TRBV10-3 and TRBJ2-1; possibly TRBD1 for D (6 bases). Germline V gene data show CDR1 as ENHRY and CDR2 as SYGVKD. V gave up 3 bases and J gave up 0 bases, with 12 bases separating them. This CDR3 has 16 residues. Here the CDR3 DNA reads TGTGCCATCAGTGAAACAGGGCCCAGCTCCTACAATGAGCAGTTCTTC. It codes for CAISETGPSSYNEQFF.

The chain carries TRBV29-1 and TRBJ1-5; D not resolved. This CDR3 region has 12 residues. Per the germline V gene, CDR1 is SQVTM and CDR2 is ANQGSEA. The V and J ends lost 7 bases and 2 bases respectively, with 9 bases between them. Written as DNA, the CDR3 is TGCAGCGCTGGGGATGGCAATCAGCCCCAGCATTTT. Translated, it gives CSAGDGNQPQHF.

This clone was detected once. This chain links TRBV30 with TRBJ1-1, with D maybe TRBD1 (6 bases). Between the trimmed V and J ends, which lost 3 bases and 3 bases, there was a span of 20 bases. CDR3 length: 16 residues. From germline, CDR1 is GTSNPN and CDR2 SVGIG (reference sequence). This CDR3 is CAWSPGTDGGYTEAFF. The DNA of the CDR3 is TGTGCCTGGAGCCCTGGGACGGACGGGGGCTACACTGAAGCTTTCTTT.

The V and J genes are TRBV15 and TRBJ2-7; a weak D match, TRBD2 (6 bases). The CDR3 loop spans 14 amino acids. V lost 1 base and J lost 5, with 12 bases in between. Germline-derived CDR1 and CDR2 are LNHNV and YYDKDF (reference sequence). For the CDR3, the DNA is TGTGCCACCAGCAGAGGGAGGGGTTTGGACGAGCAGTACTTC. Translated, it gives CATSRGRGLDEQYF.

This clone was seen a handful of times. The chain is built from TRBV7-3 and TRBJ1-6, with D uncertain. V lost 2 bases to trimming and J lost 10 bases, with 18 bases between them. This CDR3 contains 16 residues. Germline loops: CDR1 SGHTA, CDR2 FQGTGA. CDR3 loop: CASSLSSTGSGSPLHF. The CDR3 region has the DNA TGTGCCAGCAGCTTATCCTCGACTGGCTCGGGGTCACCCCTCCACTTT.

This chain links TRBV21-1 with TRBJ2-3; the table's D gene call, TRBD2, was not cross checked with the DNA. TRBV21-1 is assigned pseudogene status. There are 14 residues in the CDR3. CDR3 sequence: CASSGLAVTDTQYF. The CDR3 region has the DNA TGTGCCAGCAGCGGACTAGCGGTCACGGATACGCAGTATTTT.

This chain links TRBV10-3 with TRBJ1-1; 9 bases agree with TRBD1. The germline gives CDR1 ENHRY, CDR2 SYGVKD. Trimming took 11 bases from V and 2 from J; bases not matched to a gene: 6. This CDR3 has 13 amino acids. The CDR3 sequence is CALRDRANTEAFF. The CDR3 DNA reads TGTGCCCTCCGGGACAGGGCTAACACTGAAGCTTTCTTT.

A few counts support this clone. This sequence joins TRBV6-2 or TRBV6-3 and TRBJ2-2, with 10 bases aligning to TRBD2. The CDR3 consists of 20 residues. Germline lookup yields CDR1 MNHEY and CDR2 SVGEGT. V shed 0 bases and J 2 bases; nucleotides not matched to a gene: 12. CDR3 nucleotides: TGTGCCAGCAGTTACTCGAAGCGGCCACGGACTAGCGGTAACACCGGGGAGCTGTTTTTT. Translation gives CASSYSKRPRTSGNTGELFF.

V is TRBV14 and J is TRBJ2-3; 11 positions agree with TRBD1. Germline loops: CDR1 SGHDN, CDR2 FVKESK. The ends lost 8 bases at V and 8 bases at J; junction bases unmatched: 6. The CDR3 covers 13 residues. The DNA for the CDR3 is TGTGCCAGCTCCGGGACAGGGGGTCTTACGCAGTATTTT. Translation: CASSGTGGLTQYF.

This chain uses TRBV5-1 with TRBJ2-7, with 10 bases aligning to TRBD1. Germline-derived CDR1 and CDR2 are SGHRS and YFSETQ. CDR3 length: 14 residues. The junction had 7 bases not matched to a gene; V was cut back by 3 bases and J by 7 bases. The CDR3 nucleotides are TGCGCCAGCAGCTGGGGGACAGGGGTTGGGGAGCAGTACTTC. Translating it yields CASSWGTGVGEQYF.

V usage is TRBV6-1 and J usage is TRBJ1-1; the D gene is possibly TRBD1 (6 bases). V lost 3 bases and J 4 bases, leaving 15 bases between the germline ends. Germline-derived CDR1 and CDR2 are MNHNS and SASEGT. The CDR3 sequence is 15 residues long. The DNA of the CDR3 is TGTGCCAGCAGTGACAGGGGAGGGGTGAGCACTGAAGCTTTCTTT. Protein product: CASSDRGGVSTEAFF.

This sequence joins TRBV5-1 and TRBJ1-1; D is ambiguous. V was trimmed by 4 bases and J by 0 bases, leaving 13 bases between them. Germline assignment: CDR1 SGHRS and CDR2 YFSETQ. This CDR3 comprises 15 residues. CDR3 amino acids: CASSMDRGMNTEAFF. The CDR3 nucleotides are TGCGCCAGCAGCATGGACCGAGGAATGAACACTGAAGCTTTCTTT.

The V and J genes are TRBV5-1 and TRBJ1-1; D ambiguous. Germline V CDR1 and CDR2: SGHRS, YFSETQ. V lost 0 bases and J lost 6, with 12 bases in between. The CDR3 is made up of 14 amino acids. In DNA, the CDR3 is TGCGCCAGCAGCTTGGACCCGTTGGCGGCTGAAGCTTTCTTT. Encoded protein: CASSLDPLAAEAFF.

This chain links TRBV5-1 with TRBJ2-7, with 12 positions matching TRBD2. The CDR3 sequence is 15 residues long. Germline values: CDR1 SGHRS, CDR2 YFSETQ. After removal of 1 base from V and 4 bases from J, the junction contained 3 bases not matched to a gene. The CDR3 DNA is TGCGCCAGCAGCTTGCTGACTAGCGGGAGTTACGAGCAGTACTTC. Translating gives CASSLLTSGSYEQYF.

The chain is built from TRBV3-1 (or the pseudogene TRBV3-2) and TRBJ2-7, with 9 bases lining up with TRBD2. Germline CDR1 is LGHDT and CDR2 is YNNKEL (reference sequence). V gave up 4 bases and J gave up 1 base; unmatched junction bases: 2. CDR3 length: 14 residues. The CDR3 loop reads CASSLTSGSYEQYF. The CDR3 nucleotides read TGTGCCAGCAGCCTGACTAGCGGTTCCTACGAGCAGTACTTC.

This chain connects TRBV7-9 to TRBJ1-6, with D tentatively TRBD1 (5 bases). Germline CDR1 is SEHNR and CDR2 is FQNEAQ (reference sequence). Trimming stripped 5 bases from V and 5 bases from J, with 10 bases between. The CDR3 runs to 14 residues. CDR3 bases: TGTGCCAGCAGCCGGAGACAGAATAATTCACCCCTCCACTTT. Amino acids: CASSRRQNNSPLHF.

This clone was seen once. The gene calls are TRBV5-8 and TRBJ1-6; no firm D call. The germline V gene has CDR1 SGHTS and CDR2 YDEGEE. The CDR3 consists of 14 residues. Trimming pared 4 bases from V and 8 bases from J, leaving 13 bases between. CDR3 residues: CASSIIRRDSPLHF. For the CDR3, the DNA is TGTGCCAGCAGCATCATCCGGAGGGATTCACCCCTCCACTTT.

This sequence joins TRBV5-1 and TRBJ2-1, with TRBD2 identical over 10 bases. J lost 5 bases, V lost 0 bases, and 5 bases had no gene match. Germline V gene data show CDR1 as SGHRS and CDR2 as YFSETQ. The CDR3 is 16 amino acids. The CDR3 reads CASSLDGAGGNNEQFF. The DNA of the CDR3 is TGCGCCAGCAGCTTGGATGGAGCGGGAGGGAACAATGAGCAGTTCTTC. The full variable domain, completed using reference TRBV5-1 and TRBJ2-1, is KAGVTQTPRYLIKTRGQQVTLSCSPISGHRSVSWYQQTPGQGLQFLFEYFSETQRNKGNFPGRFSGRQFSNSRSEMNVSTLELGDSALYLCASSLDGAGGNNEQFFGPGTRLTVL.

The chain has TRBV28 and TRBJ1-1; 8 bases are shared with TRBD1. The CDR3 consists of 14 residues. Per germline, CDR1 MDHEN and CDR2 SYDVKM. V lost 7 bases and J lost 0; bases outside the gene matches: 4. CDR3 bases: TGTGCCAGCATTTACAGGGGGATGAACACTGAAGCTTTCTTT. It codes for CASIYRGMNTEAFF.